The 15 T cell receptor beta chains listed next were all sequenced from one sample in a study of cytomegalovirus exposure and HLA in healthy donors (dated by TCRdb to between 2016 and 2019). Library preparation used the immunoSEQ multiplex PCR assay. A mixture of 60 forward primers for TCR Vbeta segments and 13 reverse primers for TCR Jbeta segments was used in the multiplex PCR. TCRdb re-hosts the immuneACCESS table, in-frame sequences only. Its copies lack some clones; in the studies checked, an unresolved V gene accounts for under half of them, and the cause for the rest is not known. The sample table records approximately 160,000 clones; over 60% of these occur just once. About 2.9% of the sample belongs to the ten largest clones. The specimen was PBMCs. Every receptor here comes from a woman under 40 in good health and CMV-seropositive.

This chain joins TRBV5-1 and TRBJ2-2; no definite D call. There are 12 residues in the CDR3. CDR1 and CDR2 (germline): SGHRS, YFSETQ. The V and J ends lost 4 bases and 5 bases respectively, with 6 bases between them. The CDR3 reads CASSPQTGELFF. CDR3 bases: TGCGCCAGCAGCCCTCAGACCGGGGAGCTGTTTTTT.

This chain uses TRBV11-1 with TRBJ2-2; TRBD1 aligns across 8 bases. J lost 0 bases, V lost 5 bases, and 5 bases had no gene match. CDR3 size: 16 residues. Germline V lookup: CDR1 SGHAT, CDR2 FQDESV (reference sequence). This CDR3 is CASSPYRGSNTGELFF. The CDR3 nucleotides are TGTGCCAGCAGCCCCTACAGGGGGTCGAACACCGGGGAGCTGTTTTTT.

The rearrangement links TRBV6-5 to TRBJ2-5; a possible D gene is TRBD1 (7 bases). V was clipped by 2 bases and J by 5 bases, with 15 bases between them. CDR3 length: 15 amino acids. Germline values: CDR1 MNHEY, CDR2 SVGAGI. CDR3 coding DNA: TGTGCCAGCAGTTACGCGGCACAGGGGAGGGAGACCCAGTACTTC. Protein: CASSYAAQGRETQYF.

There are a few counts of this clone. This chain joins TRBV28 and TRBJ1-5; 8 nucleotides agree with TRBD1. The CDR3 is 17 residues long. CDR1 is MDHEN and CDR2 is SYDVKM in the germline V gene. V dropped 4 bases and J dropped 5; count of bases not matched to a gene: 13. DNA for the CDR3: TGTGCCAGCAGTTGGGGGACAGGACGCTTTGCCCATCAGCCCCAGCATTTT. This codes for CASSWGTGRFAHQPQHF.

The chain recombines TRBV4-1 with TRBJ2-7; no definite D call. The CDR3 covers 14 residues. CDR1 and CDR2 (germline): MGHRA, YSYEKL. V was cut by 4 bases and J by 0 bases, with 10 bases left in between. The chain's CDR3 is CASSLPGVSYEQYF. The CDR3 DNA reads as TGCGCCAGCAGCCTCCCAGGTGTCTCCTACGAGCAGTACTTC.

The chain is built from TRBV29-1 and TRBJ1-1; 11 bases fit TRBD1. V was clipped by 3 bases and J by 1 base; unmatched bases: 7. The CDR3 runs 16 residues. Looked up from germline, CDR1 is SQVTM and CDR2 is ANQGSEA. The CDR3 sequence: CSVEGQGGLRNTEAFF. The DNA of the CDR3 is TGCAGCGTTGAGGGACAGGGGGGATTAAGGAACACTGAAGCTTTCTTT.

This clone was detected once. The chain joins TRBV4-1 to TRBJ2-3; 9 nucleotides match TRBD1. CDR1 and CDR2 (germline): MGHRA, YSYEKL. V lost 1 base to trimming and J lost 6 bases; unmatched junction nucleotides: 2. CDR3 length: 14 amino acids. CDR3 nucleotide sequence: TGCGCCAGCAGCCAAGTACAGGGGGCTGATACGCAGTATTTT. Translated: CASSQVQGADTQYF.

This clone was seen more than once but under ten times. The chain recombines TRBV6-5 with TRBJ1-4; TRBD1 is a possible D gene (6 bases). The V end was cut by 2 bases, the J end by 7 bases, with 14 bases between. The CDR3 covers 15 residues. Germline V gives CDR1 MNHEY, CDR2 SVGAGI. CDR3 protein: CASSYGAQGFEKLFF. The CDR3 coding sequence is TGTGCCAGCAGTTACGGCGCTCAGGGGTTTGAAAAACTGTTTTTT.

In its sample, this clone was seen a few times. The V gene is TRBV18, the J gene TRBJ2-6; 8 nucleotides agree with TRBD1. With V trimmed by 2 bases and J by 0 bases, 3 bases remained unmatched. This CDR3 comprises 17 residues. Looked up from germline, CDR1 is KGHSH and CDR2 is LQKENI. The CDR3 spells CASSPRTGNSGANVLTF. The CDR3 DNA is TGTGCCAGCTCACCAAGGACAGGGAACTCTGGGGCCAACGTCCTGACTTTC. Filled out from reference TRBV18 and TRBJ2-6, the complete variable domain reads NAGVMQNPRHLVRRRGQEARLRCSPMKGHSHVYWYRQLPEEGLKFMVYLQKENIIDESGMPKERFSAEFPKEGPSILRIQQVVRGDSAAYFCASSPRTGNSGANVLTFGAGSRLTVL.

This clone was seen more than once but under ten times. The V gene is TRBV5-1, the J gene TRBJ2-6; a possible D gene is TRBD1 (6 bases). Trimming pared 2 bases from V and 4 bases from J, leaving 19 bases between. The CDR3 length is 18 residues. Germline V lookup: CDR1 SGHRS, CDR2 YFSETQ. The CDR3 loop is CASSFRGRGGLGANVLTF. The CDR3 DNA reads TGCGCCAGCAGCTTCCGCGGCAGGGGTGGATTAGGGGCCAACGTCCTGACTTTC.

The rearrangement joins TRBV13 to TRBJ1-2; tentatively, D is TRBD1 (5 bases). Germline assignment: CDR1 PRHDT and CDR2 FYEKMQ (reference sequence). The CDR3 runs to 15 residues. Trimming cost V 0 bases and J 4 bases, with 12 bases left between them. The DNA for the CDR3 is TGTGCCAGCAGCTTAGGGGAGGGGCGGATCTATGGCTACACCTTC. Its protein product is CASSLGEGRIYGYTF.

The J gene is TRBJ2-1, the V gene TRBV7-2; tentative D call: TRBD1 (6 bases). The CDR3 contains 15 residues. Germline V gives CDR1 SGHTA, CDR2 FQGNSA. The ends were cut back, 3 bases at V and 3 bases at J, with 12 bases in the middle. The CDR3 bases are TGTGCCAGCAGCTTCTACAGGGAAAACTACAATGAGCAGTTCTTC. Amino acid sequence: CASSFYRENYNEQFF.

This clone was detected only a few times. The V and J genes are TRBV4-1 and TRBJ2-1; D is perhaps TRBD2 (6 bases). Germline V gene sequence: CDR1 MGHRA, CDR2 YSYEKL. Trimming removed 4 bases at V and 6 bases at J, with 13 bases between. The CDR3 totals 14 residues. DNA of the CDR3: TGCGCCAGCAGCCTCTTCTCGACTAGCAATGAGCAGTTCTTC. It codes for CASSLFSTSNEQFF.

This rearrangement joins TRBV27 to TRBJ2-1; D is possibly TRBD2 (5 bases). Looked up from germline, CDR1 is MNHEY and CDR2 is SMNVEV (reference sequence). V was shortened by 2 bases and J by 15 bases, with 17 bases between the two germline ends. CDR3 size: 13 residues. The CDR3 coding sequence is TGTGCCAGCAGTTTAGATGGGAGTCGGGGTTGGTTCTTC. Amino acids: CASSLDGSRGWFF.

The count of this clone is one. The V gene is TRBV29-1, the J gene TRBJ2-3; the match to TRBD1 covers 8 bases. The CDR3 covers 13 residues. Losses at the gene ends were 8 bases for V and 0 bases for J; bases not matched to a gene: 4. Per germline, CDR1 SQVTM and CDR2 ANQGSEA. The CDR3 DNA reads as TGCAGCACAGGGACAGGTAGCACAGATACGCAGTATTTT. It encodes CSTGTGSTDTQYF.